The present TCR beta chain was sequenced within a study of OX40 agonist ivuxolimab in advanced cancers. Whole-study context: Antecedent anti-PD-1, anti-PD-L1 or anti-CTLA-4 therapy was permissible, with roughly 36% having received some.

Libraries were prepared by immunoSEQ multiplex PCR; TCRdb keeps only in-frame clonotypes and omits some of them. The sample gives 74,000 or so clones, more than 80% of which show up once; roughly 2.3% is in the top ten. The study, taken as a whole, reports: Within 6 weeks, CD4+ and CD8+ blood T cells expanded clonally at 0.1 to 3.0 mg/kg. Determination of antigen specificity was not performed for the expanded peripheral T cells.

For this clone: No antigen is known for it.

After removal of 5 bases from V and 4 bases from J, the junction contained 7 bases not matched to a gene. The germline V gene has CDR1 SGHAT and CDR2 FQNNGV. There are 14 residues in the CDR3. Sample: CD4+ or CD8+ T cells sorted from blood, taken in a trial of the OX40 agonist ivuxolimab. J is TRBJ1-1 and V is TRBV11-2, with 7 bases that match TRBD1. The receptor comes from an adult with an advanced solid tumor such as melanoma, head and neck, liver or kidney cancer. CDR3 sequence reads: CASSADRVGTEAFF. The CDR3 DNA follows: TGTGCCAGCAGCGCAGACAGGGTGGGCACTGAAGCTTTCTTT.